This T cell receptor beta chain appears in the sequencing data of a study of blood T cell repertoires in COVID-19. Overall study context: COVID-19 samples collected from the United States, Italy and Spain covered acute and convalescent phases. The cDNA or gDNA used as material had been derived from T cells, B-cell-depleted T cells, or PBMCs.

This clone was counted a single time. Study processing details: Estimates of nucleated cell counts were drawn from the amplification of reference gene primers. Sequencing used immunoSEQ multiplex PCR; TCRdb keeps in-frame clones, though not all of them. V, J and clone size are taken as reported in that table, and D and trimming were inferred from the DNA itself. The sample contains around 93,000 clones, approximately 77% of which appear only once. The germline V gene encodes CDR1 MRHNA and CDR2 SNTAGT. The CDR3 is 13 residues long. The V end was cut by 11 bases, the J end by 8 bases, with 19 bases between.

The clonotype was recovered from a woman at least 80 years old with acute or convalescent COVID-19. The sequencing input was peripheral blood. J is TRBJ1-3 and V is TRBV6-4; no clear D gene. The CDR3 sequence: CAPGGIRRDTIYF. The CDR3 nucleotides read TGTGCCCCGGGAGGTATAAGGCGAGACACCATATATTTT.